These 23 T cell receptor beta chains came from one sample sequenced in a study of vaccination and CD4 T cells after COVID-19. For these TCRs, the target antigens are not known. The treatment: roughly 10-day PBMC culture with coronavirus spike peptide pools or control peptides (ViraFEST assay). Prior to the COVID-19 pandemic (2011-2018), the unexposed donor's CD4+ T cells were collected. Scientists ran DNA taken from cultured CD4+ T cells through the Oncomine TCR Beta short-read assay for sequencing. The authors extracted genomic DNA from cultured CD4+ T cells. MiXCR, run by TCRdb on the PCR reads, gives a single entry per CDR3 protein. The table includes around 10,000 distinct CDR3 sequences, roughly 30% detected once. Source material: CD4+ T cells from blood, cultured in vitro. Receptors originate from a human donor in good health.

This clonotype was found a few times. V usage is TRBV7-9 and J usage is TRBJ1-6; unclear D gene. CDR1 is SEHNR, CDR2 FQNEAQ, per germline (reference sequence). The V end lost 1 base, the J end lost 4 bases, and 5 bases lay between the germline ends. The CDR3 loop spans 14 amino acids. This CDR3 is CASSLEQYNSPLHF. The CDR3 region has the DNA TGTGCCAGCAGCTTAGAACAGTATAATTCACCCCTCCACTTT. Based on the CDR3 plus reference TRBV7-9 and TRBJ1-6, the full variable domain is DTGVSQNPRHKITKRGQNVTFRCDPISEHNRLYWYRQTLGQGPEFLTYFQNEAQLEKSRLLSDRFSAERPKGSFSTLEIQRTEQGDSAMYLCASSLEQYNSPLHFGNGTRLTVT.

As for this clonotype: Compared with germline, one end of the junction differs, possibly owing to a read error. The chain recombines TRBV10-2 with TRBJ1-2; no definite D call. The CDR3 has 9 residues. CDR1 and CDR2 (germline): WSHSY, SAAADI. CDR3 sequence reads: CASGRPDSF. In nucleotides, the CDR3 is TGCGCCAGCGGGAGACCTGACTCCTTC.

The V call is TRBV7-2, the J call TRBJ1-6, with a possible D match to TRBD1 (5 bases). Looked up from germline, CDR1 is SGHTA and CDR2 is FQGNSA. The length of the CDR3 is 13 residues. V was cut by 2 bases and J by 8 bases, with 7 bases left in between. The CDR3 DNA is TGTGCCAGCAGCTTAACAGGTCATTCACCCCTCCACTTT. Translating gives CASSLTGHSPLHF.

This clonotype is labeled medium-sized (0.01 to 0.1%). This CDR3 is CATSDLTGTSTDTQYF. CDR3 sequence (DNA): TGTGCCACCAGTGACCTGACAGGGACTAGCACAGATACGCAGTATTTT. This chain joins TRBV24-1 and TRBJ2-3; D possibly corresponds to TRBD1 (7 bases). Germline loops: CDR1 KGHDR, CDR2 SFDVKD. V lost 4 bases and J lost 0, with 13 bases in between. CDR3 length: 16 residues.

This clonotype was observed a handful of times. The chain combines TRBV20-1 with TRBJ2-1; D perhaps matches TRBD2 (6 bases). The V gene's germline CDR1 is DFQATT and CDR2 SNEGSKA (reference sequence). This CDR3 spans 12 amino acids. V gave up 3 bases and J gave up 4 bases, with 7 bases separating them. The CDR3: CSASGGYNEQFF. The CDR3 region has the DNA TGCAGTGCTAGTGGGGGGTACAATGAGCAGTTCTTC.

This sequence joins TRBV5-6 and TRBJ2-7; 10 nucleotides align to TRBD1. The CDR3 is 15 amino acids. The germline V gene has CDR1 SGHDT and CDR2 YYEEEE. The V segment lost 4 bases and the J segment 5 bases; nucleotides outside the gene matches: 9. DNA of the CDR3: TGTGCCAGCAGCCTTACCGGACAGGGGGGCCACGAGCAGTACTTC. Its protein product is CASSLTGQGGHEQYF.

This clonotype appeared a few times. This chain joins TRBV20-1 and TRBJ1-5; D is unclear. This CDR3 is 15 amino acids long. Per germline, CDR1 DFQATT and CDR2 SNEGSKA (reference sequence). V gave up 3 bases and J gave up 5 bases, with 17 bases separating them. In DNA, the CDR3 is TGCAGTGCTAGGGAAAAGGCAGGACCCGATCAGCCCCAGCATTTT. Translating gives CSAREKAGPDQPQHF.

J is TRBJ1-1 and V is TRBV20-1, with 8 bases fitting TRBD1. V dropped 4 bases and J dropped 6; count of bases not matched to a gene: 22. CDR1 is DFQATT, CDR2 SNEGSKA, per germline (reference sequence). The CDR3 covers 18 residues. CDR3 amino acids: CSAKNPQGAWYRGAEAFF. CDR3 bases: TGCAGTGCTAAAAATCCTCAGGGGGCCTGGTATCGGGGGGCTGAAGCTTTCTTT.

The chain recombines TRBV20-1 with TRBJ2-5; D is possibly TRBD2 (5 bases). V was cut by 4 bases and J by 5 bases, with 20 bases left in between. Germline CDR1 and CDR2: DFQATT and SNEGSKA (reference sequence). CDR3 size: 15 residues. CDR3 sequence (DNA): TGCAGTGCTAAACAGCGGCCGCTGGAGTGGGAGACCCAGTACTTC. It codes for CSAKQRPLEWETQYF.

Concerning this clonotype: One base away lies a much larger clone, so this may be a sequencing read error. The V and J genes are TRBV7-2 and TRBJ1-6; no firm D call. There are 14 residues in the CDR3. Germline CDR1 SGHTA, CDR2 FQGNSA. This CDR3 is CASSVQSYNSLLHF. The CDR3 DNA reads TGTGCCAGCAGCGTACAGAGCTATAATTCACTCCTCCACTTT.

Comment on this clonotype: The junction departs from germline at one end; a sequencing error may be responsible. The rearrangement joins TRBV7-2 to TRBJ2-1; TRBD2 might be the D (7 bases). CDR1 is SGHTA and CDR2 is FQGNSA in the germline V gene. This CDR3 is built from 15 residues. Here the CDR3 reads CASSSSGGLVGGGVF. In DNA, the CDR3 is TGTGCCAGCAGCTCTTCAGGCGGACTAGTGGGGGGCGGGGTCTTC.

This clonotype was observed a handful of times. The genes are TRBV5-1 and TRBJ2-5; D remains unclear. CDR1 and CDR2 from the germline V gene are SGHRS and YFSETQ. The CDR3 length is 13 residues. Trimming took off 2 bases at V and 5 bases at J, with 10 bases between the two ends. As DNA, the CDR3 is TGCGCCAGCAGCTTAGCTCTATGGGAGACCCAGTACTTC. Amino acids: CASSLALWETQYF.

This clonotype showed up just a few times. The chain has TRBV20-1 and TRBJ2-3; D ambiguous. Looked up from germline, CDR1 is DFQATT and CDR2 is SNEGSKA (reference sequence). Trimming removed 1 base from V and 4 bases from J, with 12 bases in between. This CDR3 contains 14 residues. In DNA form, the CDR3 reads TGCAGTGCTAGAGGATCTAGTACTGCAGATACGCAGTATTTT. Translated: CSARGSSTADTQYF.

The CDR3 spells CASSDGRYGYTF. The CDR3 bases are TGTGCCAGCAGTGACGGGCGCTATGGCTACACCTTC. The chain employs TRBV25-1 and TRBJ1-2, with no clear D. Looked up from germline, CDR1 is MGHDK and CDR2 is SYGVNS. V shed 3 bases and J shed 4 bases, with 6 bases lying between them. The CDR3 runs to 12 residues.

In its sample, this clonotype is medium-sized (0.01 to 0.1%). This rearrangement joins TRBV27 to TRBJ1-1; 11 nucleotides line up with TRBD1. Germline V lookup: CDR1 MNHEY, CDR2 SMNVEV (reference sequence). Trimming took 4 bases from V and 11 from J; bases not matched to a gene: 18. The CDR3 length is 17 residues. CDR3 sequence: CASSSSHLRTGGEWAFF. The CDR3 DNA reads as TGTGCCAGCAGTTCGAGCCACCTCAGGACAGGGGGCGAATGGGCTTTCTTT.

This rearrangement joins TRBV5-1 to TRBJ2-2; D gene unclear. Germline V lookup: CDR1 SGHRS, CDR2 YFSETQ. Trimming stripped 7 bases from V and 0 bases from J, with 13 bases between. The CDR3 has 15 residues. This chain's CDR3 is CASDRGVPNTGELFF. The CDR3 region has the DNA TGCGCCAGCGACCGTGGGGTACCGAACACCGGGGAGCTGTTTTTT.

CDR3 sequence reads: CASSPPSQPQHF. DNA for the CDR3: TGTGCCAGCTCACCCCCAAGTCAGCCCCAGCATTTT. This chain connects TRBV18 to TRBJ1-5; D not certain. Germline-derived CDR1 and CDR2 are KGHSH and LQKENI. The germline V and J ends were trimmed by 3 bases and 6 bases, with 6 bases remaining between them. The CDR3 is 12 residues long.

This clonotype was seen a few times. This chain links TRBV10-3 with TRBJ2-2; 12 bases agree with TRBD2. The CDR3 runs 16 residues. Losses at the gene ends were 5 bases for V and 5 bases for J; bases not matched to a gene: 6. Germline V gene data show CDR1 as ENHRY and CDR2 as SYGVKD. This CDR3 is CAISQWTSGITGELFF. The DNA of the CDR3 is TGTGCCATCAGTCAGTGGACTAGCGGGATAACCGGGGAGCTGTTTTTT.

The V gene is TRBV6-2 or TRBV6-3, the J gene TRBJ1-1; TRBD1 agrees at 8 bases. The CDR3 totals 14 residues. Trimming cost V 4 bases and J 5 bases; bases outside gene matches: 6. Germline loops: CDR1 MNHEY, CDR2 SVGEGT. This CDR3 reads CASSSTGARTEAFF. CDR3 in DNA: TGTGCCAGCAGTTCGACAGGGGCAAGAACTGAAGCTTTCTTT.

This clonotype was counted only a few times. V usage is TRBV19 and J usage is TRBJ2-2; D unresolved. The CDR3 sequence is 14 residues long. Trimming left V 0 bases short and J 7 bases short, with 9 bases between. CDR1 and CDR2 from the germline V gene are LNHDA and SQIVND (reference sequence). CDR3 DNA: TGTGCCAGTAGTATAGATAAGCCGGGCGGGGAGCTGTTTTTT. As protein: CASSIDKPGGELFF. Full variable domain (outside the CDR3, taken from reference TRBV19 and TRBJ2-2): DGGITQSPKYLFRKEGQNVTLSCEQNLNHDAMYWYRQDPGQGLRLIYYSQIVNDFQKGDIAEGYSVSREKKESFPLTVTSAQKNPTAFYLCASSIDKPGGELFFGEGSRLTVL.

The sample holds one count of this clonotype. In DNA form, the CDR3 reads TGTGCCAGCAGCAAAGGTGCAGAGCGGGAGGGCGTTAACGAGCAGTACTTC. It translates to CASSKGAEREGVNEQYF. The chain uses TRBV21-1 and TRBJ2-7; TRBD2 was called by the table and not checked on the DNA. TRBV21-1 is a known pseudogene. The CDR3 spans 17 residues.

The chain couples TRBV20-1 to TRBJ2-1; 10 positions match TRBD2. The germline V gene encodes CDR1 DFQATT and CDR2 SNEGSKA (reference sequence). The CDR3 covers 18 residues. After removal of 3 bases from V and 0 bases from J, the junction contained 11 bases not matched to a gene. For the CDR3, the DNA is TGCAGTGCTAGTAACCCTCTCGCTAGCGGGAGCTCCTACAATGAGCAGTTCTTC. Encoded protein: CSASNPLASGSSYNEQFF.

There are a few counts of this clonotype. The chain employs TRBV6-2 or TRBV6-3 and TRBJ1-5; D gene unclear. CDR3 length equals 13 residues. Germline CDR1 and CDR2: MNHEY and SVGEGT. The V and J ends lost 4 bases and 11 bases respectively, with 15 bases between them. CDR3 bases: TGTGCCAGCAGTTCTGGCTCTAGGATGGCCCAGCATTTT. This sequence encodes CASSSGSRMAQHF.